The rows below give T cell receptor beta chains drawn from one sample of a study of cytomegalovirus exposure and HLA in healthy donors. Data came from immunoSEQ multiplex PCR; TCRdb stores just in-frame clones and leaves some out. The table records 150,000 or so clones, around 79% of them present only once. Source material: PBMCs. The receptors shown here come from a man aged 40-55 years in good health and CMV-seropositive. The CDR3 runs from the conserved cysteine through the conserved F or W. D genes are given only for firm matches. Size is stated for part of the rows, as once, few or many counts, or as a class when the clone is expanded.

CDR3nt: TGTGCCAGCAGCGTAAGCGGGAGCTACGCAGATACGCAGTATTTT
CDR3aa: CASSVSGSYADTQYF
j_gene: TRBJ2-3
v_gene: TRBV9
abundance: .
d_gene: TRBD2

CDR3nt: TGCGCCAGCAGCACTACAGGGCGCGGTGAGACCCAGTACTTC
CDR3aa: CASSTTGRGETQYF
j_gene: TRBJ2-5
v_gene: TRBV5-1
abundance: .
d_gene: .

CDR3nt: TGTGCCAGCAGTTATCAGACAACGGCAACTAATGAAAAACTGTTTTTT
CDR3aa: CASSYQTTATNEKLFF
j_gene: TRBJ1-4
v_gene: TRBV6-6
abundance: .
d_gene: .

CDR3nt: TGCGCCAGCAGCACCGGACCGGGACAACAAGAGACCCAGTACTTC
CDR3aa: CASSTGPGQQETQYF
j_gene: TRBJ2-5
v_gene: TRBV5-1
abundance: .
d_gene: .

CDR3nt: TGCGCCAGCAGCTTGGCCGCAGGTTTGCGGGACACCATATATTTT
CDR3aa: CASSLAAGLRDTIYF
j_gene: TRBJ1-3
v_gene: TRBV5-1
abundance: few
d_gene: .

CDR3nt: TGTGCCAGCAGTTTGTTTCAGGGGAGCGAGCAGTACTTC
CDR3aa: CASSLFQGSEQYF
j_gene: TRBJ2-7
v_gene: TRBV27
abundance: many
d_gene: .

CDR3nt: TGCAGCGTGGACACAAATCGGGCGCACGAGCAGTACTTC
CDR3aa: CSVDTNRAHEQYF
j_gene: TRBJ2-7
v_gene: TRBV29-1
abundance: few
d_gene: .

CDR3nt: TGCGCCAGCAGCACAGGGGGGATGTTTACTAGCACAGATACGCAGTATTTT
CDR3aa: CASSTGGMFTSTDTQYF
j_gene: TRBJ2-3
v_gene: TRBV5-1
abundance: .
d_gene: TRBD1

CDR3nt: TGCGCCAGCAGCGACCAGGGGGCAGGGGTCTACGAGCAGTACTTC
CDR3aa: CASSDQGAGVYEQYF
j_gene: TRBJ2-7
v_gene: TRBV5-1
abundance: .
d_gene: TRBD1

CDR3nt: TGTGCTAGTGGTTCGCTGGTGGAAATCCAACGAGGGGGAAACACCATATATTTT
CDR3aa: CASGSLVEIQRGGNTIYF
j_gene: TRBJ1-3
v_gene: TRBV12-5
abundance: .
d_gene: .

CDR3nt: TGTGCCAGCGGTGGAAGCGGGAACGCAGATACGCAGTATTTT
CDR3aa: CASGGSGNADTQYF
j_gene: TRBJ2-3
v_gene: TRBV5-8
abundance: once
d_gene: TRBD2

CDR3nt: TGTGCCAGCAGTGAGCAGGGACAAGAGACCCAGTACTTC
CDR3aa: CASSEQGQETQYF
j_gene: TRBJ2-5
v_gene: TRBV6-1
abundance: .
d_gene: .

CDR3nt: TGTGCCAGCAGTTTCCGGGACAGGGGTGAGCAGTTCTTC
CDR3aa: CASSFRDRGEQFF
j_gene: TRBJ2-1
v_gene: TRBV27
abundance: .
d_gene: TRBD1

CDR3nt: TGTGCCAGCAGCGCCGGGGTCGTCTATGGCTACACCTTC
CDR3aa: CASSAGVVYGYTF
j_gene: TRBJ1-2
v_gene: TRBV11-2
abundance: .
d_gene: .

CDR3nt: TGTGCCAGCAGCCCCAAAACAGGGAGGGGCACAGATACGCAGTATTTT
CDR3aa: CASSPKTGRGTDTQYF
j_gene: TRBJ2-3
v_gene: TRBV7-9
abundance: .
d_gene: .

CDR3nt: TGTGCCAGCAGACTAGCGGGAGTAGACAATGAGCAGTTCTTC
CDR3aa: CASRLAGVDNEQFF
j_gene: TRBJ2-1
v_gene: TRBV6-1
abundance: .
d_gene: TRBD2

CDR3nt: TGCGCCAGCAGCTTGTTTCAGGTTGGGGCCAACGGCCTGACTTTC
CDR3aa: CASSLFQVGANGLTF
j_gene: TRBJ2-6
v_gene: TRBV5-1
abundance: .
d_gene: .

CDR3nt: TGTGCCAGCAGTTTGACAGGGTTAGTAAGTCAGCCCCAGCATTTT
CDR3aa: CASSLTGLVSQPQHF
j_gene: TRBJ1-5
v_gene: TRBV28
abundance: .
d_gene: TRBD1

CDR3nt: TGCGCCAGCAGCCAAGGCGGGGACTACACAGATACGCAGTATTTT
CDR3aa: CASSQGGDYTDTQYF
j_gene: TRBJ2-3
v_gene: TRBV4-1
abundance: .
d_gene: TRBD2

CDR3nt: TGTGCCAGGATCTTCGGGGGACAGGGGCGAGGGGAAAAACTGTTTTTT
CDR3aa: CARIFGGQGRGEKLFF
j_gene: TRBJ1-4
v_gene: TRBV27
abundance: .
d_gene: TRBD1

CDR3nt: TGCGCCAGCAGTGACGGGCTAGCGGGCTACGAGCAGTACTTC
CDR3aa: CASSDGLAGYEQYF
j_gene: TRBJ2-7
v_gene: TRBV10-1
abundance: .
d_gene: TRBD2

CDR3nt: TGTGCCAGCAGCTTCCACAGGGACACCGGGGAGCTGTTTTTT
CDR3aa: CASSFHRDTGELFF
j_gene: TRBJ2-2
v_gene: TRBV7-9
abundance: .
d_gene: .

CDR3nt: TGTGCCAGCAGTTACGGGGCAGTCTCCTACGAGCAGTACTTC
CDR3aa: CASSYGAVSYEQYF
j_gene: TRBJ2-7
v_gene: TRBV6-5
abundance: once
d_gene: .

CDR3nt: TGTGCCAGCAGCTTAGCCGGGAGGGGGTATGGCTACACCTTC
CDR3aa: CASSLAGRGYGYTF
j_gene: TRBJ1-2
v_gene: TRBV11-3
abundance: .
d_gene: .

CDR3nt: TGTGCCAGTAGTACGGACAGGGTGGCTTCCTATGGCTACACCTTC
CDR3aa: CASSTDRVASYGYTF
j_gene: TRBJ1-2
v_gene: TRBV19
abundance: .
d_gene: TRBD1

CDR3nt: TGTGCCAGCAGGTCCGGGACTTCGAATCAGCCCCAGCATTTT
CDR3aa: CASRSGTSNQPQHF
j_gene: TRBJ1-5
v_gene: TRBV28
abundance: .
d_gene: .

CDR3nt: TGTGCCAGCAGCCTCTCGGCCGGGGAGCTGTTTTTT
CDR3aa: CASSLSAGELFF
j_gene: TRBJ2-2
v_gene: TRBV11-3
abundance: .
d_gene: .

CDR3nt: TGTGCCAGCAGCTCTGTGACAGGGAACTATGGCTACACCTTC
CDR3aa: CASSSVTGNYGYTF
j_gene: TRBJ1-2
v_gene: TRBV7-2
abundance: .
d_gene: TRBD1

CDR3nt: TGCGCCAGCAGCCGCGACACCGGCTACACCTTC
CDR3aa: CASSRDTGYTF
j_gene: TRBJ1-2
v_gene: TRBV5-1
abundance: .
d_gene: .

CDR3nt: TGTGCCAGCAGCCTGGGGACTAGCGGATTCACAGATACGCAGTATTTT
CDR3aa: CASSLGTSGFTDTQYF
j_gene: TRBJ2-3
v_gene: TRBV7-8
abundance: .
d_gene: TRBD2

CDR3nt: TGCGCCAGCAGTCAACCCCCCTTGAGGGGGTACCAAGAGACCCAGTACTTC
CDR3aa: CASSQPPLRGYQETQYF
j_gene: TRBJ2-5
v_gene: TRBV23-1
abundance: .
d_gene: .

CDR3nt: TGTGCCAGCAGCTTGGCCGGGGGGAGGGACTACGAGCAGTACTTC
CDR3aa: CASSLAGGRDYEQYF
j_gene: TRBJ2-7
v_gene: TRBV5-4
abundance: .
d_gene: TRBD2

CDR3nt: TGTGCCAGCAGCTTAGCGGGAGGGCGCCACGAGCAGTACTTC
CDR3aa: CASSLAGGRHEQYF
j_gene: TRBJ2-7
v_gene: TRBV11-3
abundance: .
d_gene: TRBD2

CDR3nt: TGTGCCAGCAGTCTCCGGTTCGTATACAATGAGCAGTTCTTC
CDR3aa: CASSLRFVYNEQFF
j_gene: TRBJ2-1
v_gene: TRBV11-3
abundance: once
d_gene: .

CDR3nt: TGTGCCAGCAGCCCCGACAGGGGGGAAGCCAACGGCCTGACTTTC
CDR3aa: CASSPDRGEANGLTF
j_gene: TRBJ2-6
v_gene: TRBV4-2
abundance: few
d_gene: TRBD1

CDR3nt: TGTGCCAGTAGTATAGATGGGACAGGAAGGGAGCAGTACTTC
CDR3aa: CASSIDGTGREQYF
j_gene: TRBJ2-7
v_gene: TRBV19
abundance: .
d_gene: TRBD1

CDR3nt: TGTGCCAGCAGTTTCAGGGGAGAGACCCAGTACTTC
CDR3aa: CASSFRGETQYF
j_gene: TRBJ2-5
v_gene: TRBV27
abundance: .
d_gene: .

CDR3nt: TGTGCCAGCAGCTTAGCCAGCCGGAGGAGCGGGGGGGAGACCCAGTACTTC
CDR3aa: CASSLASRRSGGETQYF
j_gene: TRBJ2-5
v_gene: TRBV11-2
abundance: .
d_gene: TRBD2

CDR3nt: TGTGCCAGCAGCTTAGTGGGCCAGGGCCGGCGCTATGGCTACACCTTC
CDR3aa: CASSLVGQGRRYGYTF
j_gene: TRBJ1-2
v_gene: TRBV11-2
abundance: .
d_gene: .

CDR3nt: TGTGCCAGCAGCTCTCCACTCGGCGGAGGGAATCAGCCCCAGCATTTT
CDR3aa: CASSSPLGGGNQPQHF
j_gene: TRBJ1-5
v_gene: TRBV21-1
abundance: .
d_gene: .

CDR3nt: TGTGCCAGCAGCCTGGGACAATCGGGGAATGAAAAACTGTTTTTT
CDR3aa: CASSLGQSGNEKLFF
j_gene: TRBJ1-4
v_gene: TRBV9
abundance: few
d_gene: .

CDR3nt: TGTGCCAGCAGCCCTGGGGGCTTCAGTTATGGCTACACCTTC
CDR3aa: CASSPGGFSYGYTF
j_gene: TRBJ1-2
v_gene: TRBV9
abundance: few
d_gene: .

CDR3nt: TGTGCCAGCAGCCCCCGGTTTCGGGAGGACACCGGGGAGCTGTTTTTT
CDR3aa: CASSPRFREDTGELFF
j_gene: TRBJ2-2
v_gene: TRBV12-1
abundance: few
d_gene: .

CDR3nt: TGTGCCAGCAGCCCAAACGGGGGGGGTAGGCAGTTCTTC
CDR3aa: CASSPNGGGRQFF
j_gene: TRBJ2-1
v_gene: TRBV11-1
abundance: once
d_gene: TRBD2

CDR3nt: TGTGCCTGGAGTGCACACCGGACAGGGGGACCCTCACCCCTCCACTTT
CDR3aa: CAWSAHRTGGPSPLHF
j_gene: TRBJ1-6
v_gene: TRBV30
abundance: .
d_gene: TRBD1

CDR3nt: TGTGCCATCCAGGGACGGGGGTCTGGAAACACCATATATTTT
CDR3aa: CAIQGRGSGNTIYF
j_gene: TRBJ1-3
v_gene: TRBV6-6
abundance: .
d_gene: .

CDR3nt: TGCGCCAGCAATGGACTAGCGGAAGCAAATGAGCAGTTCTTC
CDR3aa: CASNGLAEANEQFF
j_gene: TRBJ2-1
v_gene: TRBV10-1
abundance: .
d_gene: TRBD2

CDR3nt: TGTGCCAGCAGCGGACTAGCGGGAGGGCCGGATGAGCAGTTCTTC
CDR3aa: CASSGLAGGPDEQFF
j_gene: TRBJ2-1
v_gene: TRBV9
abundance: .
d_gene: TRBD2

CDR3nt: TGCGCCAGCAGTGAGGGACTAGCGGGATCAGGGGAGTTCTTC
CDR3aa: CASSEGLAGSGEFF
j_gene: TRBJ2-1
v_gene: TRBV10-1
abundance: few
d_gene: TRBD2

CDR3nt: TGTGCCAGCAGGGACAGGGGCCAAGAGACCCAGTACTTC
CDR3aa: CASRDRGQETQYF
j_gene: TRBJ2-5
v_gene: TRBV2
abundance: .
d_gene: TRBD1

CDR3nt: TGTGCCAGCAGCCAAGATCCCCGATGGGGGGGAAGAACTGAAGCTTTCTTT
CDR3aa: CASSQDPRWGGRTEAFF
j_gene: TRBJ1-1
v_gene: TRBV14
abundance: .
d_gene: .

CDR3nt: TGTGCCAGCAGCGCCCCCGCCCGGGGTGGCTACACCTTC
CDR3aa: CASSAPARGGYTF
j_gene: TRBJ1-2
v_gene: TRBV9
abundance: .
d_gene: .

CDR3nt: TGTGCCAGCAGCTTGCCTAGCGAGGAGACCCAGTACTTC
CDR3aa: CASSLPSEETQYF
j_gene: TRBJ2-5
v_gene: TRBV5-4
abundance: .
d_gene: .

CDR3nt: TGTGCCAGCTCGCCCGGACAGGTCACCGGGGAGCTGTTTTTT
CDR3aa: CASSPGQVTGELFF
j_gene: TRBJ2-2
v_gene: TRBV18
abundance: .
d_gene: TRBD1

CDR3nt: TGTGCCAGCAGCTTACTCGGGAACAGTCAGTACTTC
CDR3aa: CASSLLGNSQYF
j_gene: TRBJ2-4
v_gene: TRBV11-1
abundance: once
d_gene: .

CDR3nt: TGTGCCAGCACCTCTTCTGGGGGGTCTGGGGCCAACGTCCTGACTTTC
CDR3aa: CASTSSGGSGANVLTF
j_gene: TRBJ2-6
v_gene: TRBV7-9
abundance: .
d_gene: .

CDR3nt: TGTGCCAGCAGTTATGCAACAGGGGACGGTGAGCAGTTCTTC
CDR3aa: CASSYATGDGEQFF
j_gene: TRBJ2-1
v_gene: TRBV6-5
abundance: .
d_gene: TRBD1